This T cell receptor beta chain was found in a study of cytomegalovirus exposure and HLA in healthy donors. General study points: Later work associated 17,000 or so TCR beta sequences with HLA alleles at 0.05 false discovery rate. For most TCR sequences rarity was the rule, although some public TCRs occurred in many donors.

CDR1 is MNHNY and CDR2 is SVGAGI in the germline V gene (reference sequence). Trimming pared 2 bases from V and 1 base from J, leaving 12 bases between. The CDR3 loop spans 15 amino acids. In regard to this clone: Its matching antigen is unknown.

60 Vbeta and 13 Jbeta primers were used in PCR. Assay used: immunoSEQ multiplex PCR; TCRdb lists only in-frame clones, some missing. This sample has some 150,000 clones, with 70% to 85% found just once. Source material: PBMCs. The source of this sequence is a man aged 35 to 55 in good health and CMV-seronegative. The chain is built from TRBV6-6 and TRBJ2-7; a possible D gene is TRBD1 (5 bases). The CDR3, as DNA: TGTGCCAGCAGTTACGGGCAGGGTCAATCCTACGAGCAGTACTTC. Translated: CASSYGQGQSYEQYF.